This T cell receptor beta chain was sequenced during a study of shared clonotypes between healthy human individuals. About 90 million PBMCs were counted before genomic DNA extraction. Trimming at V came to 6 bases and at J to 6 bases, leaving 2 bases not matched to a gene. This CDR3 is 14 amino acids long. CDR1 and CDR2 from the germline V gene are MNHEY and SMNVEV (reference sequence). Generated by immunoSEQ multiplex PCR, the TCRdb table keeps only in-frame clones and is missing some. This sample has more than 450,000 clones, with 60% to 85% found just once. The chain combines TRBV27 with TRBJ2-1; 13 nucleotides line up with TRBD2. The sequencing sample was made of PBMCs. This clonotype was sampled from a woman in her 40s in good health. Some clones in this sample may be carry-over from other donors' samples. CDR3 sequence reads: CASRRLAGGNEQFF. The CDR3 nucleotides read TGTGCCAGCAGAAGACTAGCGGGAGGCAATGAGCAGTTCTTC.